This T cell receptor beta chain was captured in a study of CD8 T cells in Susac syndrome. The germline V gene encodes CDR1 SGHVS and CDR2 FQNEAQ. The CDR3 has 15 residues. V was cut by 5 bases and J by 4 bases, with 15 bases left in between. It was with random hexamers that roughly 0.45 to 1 ug RNA was reverse transcribed. TCR beta CDR3 was amplified by immunoSEQ covering 54 Vbeta and 13 Jbeta. Using its own MiXCR run on the immunoSEQ multiplex PCR reads, TCRdb lists one record per CDR3 protein. The data contain roughly 110,000 distinct CDR3 sequences, approximately 95% of them singletons. This sequence originates from a human donor with Susac syndrome. V is TRBV7-8 and J is TRBJ1-5, with D uncertain. Input material: CD8+ T cells from PBMCs. In nucleotides, the CDR3 is TGTGCCAGCAGCCAATCCGCCACCCTTAATCAGCCCCAGCATTTT. The encoded protein is CASSQSATLNQPQHF.